A selection of T cell receptor beta chains follows, all from one sample in a study of T cell repertoires and Cas9 in healthy adults. The repertoire was sequenced with immunoSEQ multiplex PCR; TCRdb's copy has only in-frame clones and lacks some. The sample has around 15,000 clones; roughly 90% are singletons. Sample: Tregs (CD4+, CD25+, CD127-, CD137-, CD154-) from PBMCs; culture status not recorded. The receptors stem from a human donor in good health. The conserved cysteine and the conserved F or W are not part of the CDR3 here.

j_gene: TRBJ1-2
v_gene: TRBV5-5
CDR3aa: ASSVAGGGHPDPYGYT

j_gene: TRBJ1-5
v_gene: TRBV2
CDR3aa: ASSLGLNNQPQH

j_gene: TRBJ1-1
v_gene: TRBV11-2
CDR3aa: ASSLVANTEAF

j_gene: TRBJ2-7
v_gene: TRBV7-6
CDR3aa: ASSRAGAYEQY

j_gene: TRBJ2-1
v_gene: TRBV7-2
CDR3aa: ASSLSGVSYNEQF

j_gene: TRBJ1-6
v_gene: TRBV7-2
CDR3aa: ASSGTGNSPLH

j_gene: TRBJ2-4
v_gene: TRBV11-2
CDR3aa: ASSFGGVQNIQY

j_gene: TRBJ2-2
v_gene: TRBV12-5
CDR3aa: ASGLWGAETGELF

j_gene: TRBJ1-2
v_gene: TRBV4-1
CDR3aa: ASSQDAFRQGGNYGYT

j_gene: TRBJ2-7
v_gene: TRBV4-1
CDR3aa: ASSQGWTRQDEQY

j_gene: NA
v_gene: TRBV2
CDR3aa: ASRDEPGVISYEQY

j_gene: TRBJ1-1
v_gene: TRBV28
CDR3aa: ASSSYRVNTEAF

j_gene: TRBJ2-7
v_gene: TRBV7-9
CDR3aa: ASSLGEGQAREQY

j_gene: TRBJ2-6
v_gene: TRBV5-1
CDR3aa: ASSLARAWGSGANVLT

j_gene: TRBJ1-3
v_gene: TRBV6-1
CDR3aa: ASRFGRSSGNTIY

j_gene: TRBJ1-1
v_gene: TRBV15
CDR3aa: ATSRAWGDVLEAF

j_gene: TRBJ2-5
v_gene: TRBV18
CDR3aa: ASSDGLAGGETQY

j_gene: TRBJ1-2
v_gene: TRBV7-9
CDR3aa: ASSLWGAGSYGHT

j_gene: TRBJ2-3
v_gene: TRBV6-1
CDR3aa: ASSYVILGTQY

j_gene: TRBJ1-5
v_gene: TRBV4-1
CDR3aa: ASSQDLSRGKKQPQH

j_gene: TRBJ1-1
v_gene: TRBV2
CDR3aa: ASSLLRRENTEAF

j_gene: TRBJ2-7
v_gene: TRBV19
CDR3aa: ARDRRSYEQY

j_gene: TRBJ1-5
v_gene: TRBV19
CDR3aa: ASSISLGNQPQH

j_gene: TRBJ2-7
v_gene: TRBV7-2
CDR3aa: ASRRDRSSYEQY

j_gene: TRBJ1-2
v_gene: TRBV7-9
CDR3aa: ASSRDRVDYGYT

j_gene: TRBJ1-2
v_gene: TRBV5-1
CDR3aa: ASSDRGNYGYT

j_gene: TRBJ2-3
v_gene: TRBV11-1
CDR3aa: ASSWTGTDTQY

j_gene: TRBJ1-1
v_gene: TRBV29-1
CDR3aa: SVGQGNTEAF

j_gene: TRBJ2-2
v_gene: TRBV10-3
CDR3aa: AISPIGIANTGELF

j_gene: TRBJ2-6
v_gene: TRBV6-5
CDR3aa: ASRSLAAGANVLT

j_gene: TRBJ1-2
v_gene: TRBV11-2
CDR3aa: ASSPPLLWANYGYT

j_gene: TRBJ2-3
v_gene: TRBV5-1
CDR3aa: ASSGGLAAV

j_gene: TRBJ2-1
v_gene: TRBV6-5
CDR3aa: ASSKLAGDANEQF

j_gene: TRBJ2-7
v_gene: TRBV11-2
CDR3aa: ASTLTGNSYEQY

j_gene: TRBJ2-2
v_gene: TRBV25-1
CDR3aa: ASRRGGQGRAGELF

j_gene: TRBJ1-2
v_gene: TRBV9
CDR3aa: ASSVVPVNYGYT

j_gene: TRBJ1-6
v_gene: TRBV10-3
CDR3aa: AIRQGYENSPLH

j_gene: TRBJ2-1
v_gene: TRBV5-1
CDR3aa: ASRRYNEQF

j_gene: TRBJ2-5
v_gene: TRBV2
CDR3aa: ASSRENQETQY

j_gene: TRBJ2-7
v_gene: TRBV5-4
CDR3aa: ASSKGQVPYEQY

j_gene: TRBJ2-1
v_gene: TRBV4-1
CDR3aa: ASSLRRGTASYNEQF

j_gene: TRBJ2-3
v_gene: TRBV5-4
CDR3aa: ASSLAGADTQY